The TCR gamma chain under discussion was sequenced for a study of γδ T cells in repeated Plasmodium falciparum infection. The wider study: Samples were taken at baseline, before some infections, and 21 days after each.

TCRdb made new clone calls on the multiplex PCR reads using CATT. Among around 24,000 gamma-chain clones listed, 2.5% to 3.5% were seen once. This clone was detected only a few times. Its specificity is not known. The protein given by TCRdb reflects a much larger clone and differs at residue 14 from this DNA's translation, likely from a read error; the protein shown is the DNA's translation. Findings and caveats of the study: Many TCRgamma sequences overlapped between individuals in stable Vgamma9/Vdelta2+ repertoires. Compared with Australian children, Malian Vdelta2-negative repertoires seemed more clonal, less diverse, less shared.

The germline gives CDR1 GITISATS, CDR2 ISYDGTV (reference sequence). There are 17 residues in the CDR3. Bulk repertoires came from Vgamma9/Vdelta2+ or Vdelta2-negative gammadelta T cells flow-sorted from PBMC. The chain joins TRGV9 to TRGJP. The J gene, not given by TCRdb, was assigned here from a germline match of the nucleotide sequence. This clonotype was obtained from a pool of human donors (malaria-infected and uninfected, not separated). The specimen sequenced was gamma-delta T cells from blood. The CDR3 DNA reads TGTGCCTTGTGGGAGACCACCCCAGAGTTGGGCAAAAAAGTCAAGGTATTT. It yields the protein CALWETTPELGKKVKVF.